This T cell receptor (beta chain) originates from a study of T-cell memory formation after mild COVID-19. 5'RACE with constant-segment primers built TCRalpha and TCRbeta cDNA libraries with UMIs. TCRdb called the 5' RACE reads again in MiXCR, with one record for every CDR3 protein. The profile covers approximately 260,000 distinct CDR3 sequences, with approximately 15% appearing a single time and 20% to 25% taken by the ten largest. This clonotype appeared many times. Antigen unknown. General observations from the study: That cross-reactive memory joined was suggested by some responding clones appearing in pre-infection memory. Largely, contracting CD4+ clones fell within CM and EM, and contracting CD8+ clones within EMRA. Second-wave clones reaching peak frequency on day 37 lacked confirmed SARS-CoV-2 specificity.

Sample: PBMCs or a T cell subset sorted from them (not recorded which). The TCR sequence derives from a man aged 18 to 29 who had mild COVID-19 (a few samples of this study predate the infection). Cell type and time point are not known.

CDR3 loop: CASSFGGHPVSGANVLTF. CDR3 coding DNA: TGTGCCAGCAGTTTCGGGGGACATCCCGTCTCTGGGGCCAACGTCCTGACTTTC. The chain couples TRBV12-3 or TRBV12-4 to TRBJ2-6; D tentatively fits TRBD1 or TRBD2 (6 bases each). Trimming removed 3 bases at V and 0 bases at J, with 15 bases between. The CDR3 covers 18 residues.